This T cell receptor beta chain was found in a study of shared clonotypes between healthy human individuals. Study-wide results and limits: For sorted subsets, rarefaction showed incomplete sequencing despite large depth. About 5.2% was the fraction of naive CD4 clonotypes found shared across a handful of donors.

V was pared by 2 bases and J by 3 bases, with 4 bases of the junction left unmatched. The CDR3 length is 15 residues. Germline V gene sequence: CDR1 MNHEY, CDR2 SVGAGI. Deep-level settings were used for running the assay. Each subset's genomic DNA was shared equally among a number of immunoSEQ plates. TCRdb's copy holds only in-frame clones and misses some; the assay was immunoSEQ multiplex PCR. The sample contains more than 1.2 million clones, 98% to 99% of which appear only once. This clone was seen once. The target antigen is unknown. The chain links TRBV6-5 to TRBJ1-3; 7 nucleotides line up with TRBD1. Sequencing was performed on naive CD4+ T cells sorted from blood. The subset denotes: CD45RA+ positively selected. This receptor was obtained from a young man in good health. CDR3 bases: TGTGCCAGCAGTTACGCTGACAGGGTTGGAAACACCATATATTTT. The encoded protein is CASSYADRVGNTIYF.